This is a list of T cell receptor beta chains from one sample in a study of T-cell reconstitution after alpha-beta-depleted transplantation in children. TCRdb re-derived calls from the PCR reads in MiXCR, one entry per CDR3 protein. Here the sample spans approximately 110,000 distinct CDR3 sequences, 23% being singletons. The sequenced sample was PBMCs, mostly from graft donor cells, obtained 180 days after TCRalphabeta/CD19-depleted stem cell transplant. The source is a male patient aged 2-9 years who had a stem cell transplant for chronic granulomatous disease, so the T cells may come from the graft donor. Both conserved end residues are part of each CDR3. Fields, in order: CDR3 length, V gene, J gene, clone size, CDR3 protein. Clone size appears in some rows only: once, few, many, or a class for an expanded clone.

14	TRBV11-2	TRBJ2-2	few	CASRRTGATGELFF
11	TRBV15	TRBJ2-7	many	CATSSLYEQYF
15	TRBV20-1	TRBJ1-2	many	CSASFGRALTYGYTF
16	TRBV20-1	TRBJ2-4	.	CSASRGLAGALNIQYF
13	TRBV7-7	TRBJ2-5	.	CASSLAIGKTQYF
15	TRBV20-1	TRBJ2-7	few	CSARVSGRNTYEQYF
14	TRBV12-3/TRBV12-4	TRBJ2-7	few	CASSYGTGGYEQYF
16	TRBV10-3	TRBJ2-7	few	CAISEKGQGAAYEQYF
17	TRBV12-3/TRBV12-4	TRBJ2-1	few	CASSWQAGGAWYNEQFF
14	TRBV29-1	TRBJ2-3	.	CSVRRQYSTDTQYF
15	TRBV20-1	TRBJ2-7	many	CSATRTSGSPYEQYF
15	TRBV12-3/TRBV12-4	TRBJ2-7	.	CASSRSGKSSYEQYF
13	TRBV7-9	TRBJ2-7	.	CASSLDRRGEQYF
15	TRBV15	TRBJ2-7	.	CATSRDHGSWDEQYF
12	TRBV29-1	TRBJ2-6	few	CSVGAGANVLTF
13	TRBV29-1	TRBJ2-2	many	CSVMPGIPGELFF
17	TRBV5-1	TRBJ1-2	many	CASSLAGNIRGFYGYTF
13	TRBV20-1	TRBJ1-2	few	CSAGTDFPHGYTF
15	TRBV27	TRBJ2-7	.	CASSFIGDWSYEQYF
15	TRBV5-6	TRBJ2-1	.	CASSFFPGRHNEQFF
14	TRBV6-5	TRBJ1-1	.	CASSSLGPNTEAFF
15	TRBV12-3/TRBV12-4	TRBJ2-7	.	CASSHLVAGVKEQYF
15	TRBV12-3/TRBV12-4	TRBJ2-7	many	CASSRTTSGSYEQYF
12	TRBV29-1	TRBJ2-5	few	CSAGVEQETQYF
14	TRBV5-5	TRBJ1-6	.	CASSYQGVDSPLHF